This TCR beta chain was observed in a study of cytomegalovirus exposure and HLA in healthy donors. Findings and limits, study-wide: A prior analysis recorded that most TCR beta V segments were productive about 87% or about 30% of the time. The authors listed around 150 TCR beta chains as cytomegalovirus-associated. Links to common viral pathogens appeared, in a later analysis, for several of the most significant clusters.

The PCR was carried out with 60 Vbeta primers and 13 Jbeta primers. Assay: immunoSEQ multiplex PCR; the TCRdb copy retains only in-frame clones and omits some. Its table lists about 77,000 clones. The CDR3 loop spans 14 amino acids. Per the germline V gene, CDR1 is SGHRS and CDR2 is YFSETQ. Trimming took off 0 bases at V and 4 bases at J, with 9 bases between the two ends. With respect to this clone: Antigen unknown.

The sequence derives from a man aged 50 to 60 in good health and CMV-seropositive. The sample consisted of PBMCs. The V gene is TRBV5-1, the J gene TRBJ2-3, with a tentative D call TRBD1 (6 bases). The CDR3 here is CASSLVTGADTQYF. DNA for the CDR3: TGCGCCAGCAGCTTGGTGACAGGCGCAGATACGCAGTATTTT.